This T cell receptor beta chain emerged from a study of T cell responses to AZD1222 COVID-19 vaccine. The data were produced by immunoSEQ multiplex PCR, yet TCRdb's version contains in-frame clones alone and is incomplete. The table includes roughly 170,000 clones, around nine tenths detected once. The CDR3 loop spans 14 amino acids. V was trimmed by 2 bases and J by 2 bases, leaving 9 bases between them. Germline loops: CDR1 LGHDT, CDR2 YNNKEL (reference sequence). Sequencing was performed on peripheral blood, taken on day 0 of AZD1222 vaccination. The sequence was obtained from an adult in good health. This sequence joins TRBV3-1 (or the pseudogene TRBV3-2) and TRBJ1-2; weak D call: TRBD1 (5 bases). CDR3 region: CASSQRQLNYGYTF. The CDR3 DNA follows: TGTGCCAGCAGCCAACGACAGCTAAACTATGGCTACACCTTC.